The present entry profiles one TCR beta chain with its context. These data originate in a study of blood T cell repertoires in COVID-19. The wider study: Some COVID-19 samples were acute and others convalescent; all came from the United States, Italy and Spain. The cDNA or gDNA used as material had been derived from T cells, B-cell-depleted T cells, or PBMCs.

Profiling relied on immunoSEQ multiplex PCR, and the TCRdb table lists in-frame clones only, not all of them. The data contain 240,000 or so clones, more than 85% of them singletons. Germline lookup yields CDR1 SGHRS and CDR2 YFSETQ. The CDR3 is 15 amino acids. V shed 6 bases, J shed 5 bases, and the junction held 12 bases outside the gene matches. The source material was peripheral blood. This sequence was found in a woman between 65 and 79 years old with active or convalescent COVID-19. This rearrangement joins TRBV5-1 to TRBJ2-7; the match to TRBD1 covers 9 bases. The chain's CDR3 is CASNSLTGGYDEQYF. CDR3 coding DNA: TGCGCCAGCAACTCCCTGACAGGGGGGTACGACGAGCAGTACTTC.